This TCR beta chain is from a study of technical replicates of blood from four donors. Sequencing was performed with immunoSEQ multiplex PCR; in TCRdb, only in-frame clones are kept and a portion is missing. The table includes approximately 81,000 clones, approximately 95% detected once. CDR3 length: 14 amino acids. The ends were cut back, 4 bases at V and 2 bases at J, with 13 bases in the middle. The germline gives CDR1 SGDLS, CDR2 YYNGEE. The gene calls are TRBV9 and TRBJ2-7, with D possibly matching TRBD2 (8 bases). The TCR sequence derives from a human donor in good health. What was sequenced was T cells isolated from PBMCs. CDR3 residues: CASSSGGTAYEQYF. Here the CDR3 DNA reads TGTGCCAGCAGCTCGGGAGGGACAGCCTACGAGCAGTACTTC.